This TCR beta chain was retrieved from a study of blood T cell repertoires in COVID-19. Study-wide background: Both acute and convalescent COVID-19 samples were obtained from the United States, Italy and Spain. The cDNA or gDNA used as material had been derived from T cells, B-cell-depleted T cells, or PBMCs.

Original data processing: Reference gene primer amplification yielded estimated nucleated cell counts. The repertoire was sequenced with immunoSEQ multiplex PCR; TCRdb's copy has only in-frame clones and lacks some. V, J and clone size are taken as reported in that table, and D and trimming were inferred from the DNA itself. The top ten hold around 50% of the sample, which has over 60,000 clones, about 78% seen once. Germline CDR1 is SGDLS and CDR2 is YYNGEE. Trimming took 4 bases from V and 2 from J; bases not matched to a gene: 7. The CDR3 length is 16 residues. The J gene is TRBJ2-2, the V gene TRBV9, with 8 bases fitting TRBD1. The sequenced material came from peripheral blood. The clonotype originates from a woman of 80 years or more with acute or convalescent COVID-19. The CDR3 bases are TGTGCCAGCAGCAAATGGACAGGGATTAACACCGGGGAGCTGTTTTTT. Its protein is CASSKWTGINTGELFF.